This T cell receptor (beta chain) comes out of a study of blood T cell repertoires in COVID-19. Study-level information: Acute and convalescent COVID-19 samples came from the United States, Italy and Spain. PBMCs, B-cell-depleted T cells, or T cells were the source of the cDNA or gDNA that made up the material.

In the authors' methods: For nucleated cells, counts were estimated from reference gene primer amplification. Assay: immunoSEQ multiplex PCR; the TCRdb copy retains only in-frame clones and omits some. V and J calls and clone size follow that table, whereas D and trimming were derived from the DNA. The sample lists some 11,000 clones, approximately 79% seen once, with approximately 7.5% in the top ten. The CDR3 has 15 amino acids. V lost 6 bases to trimming and J lost 0 bases, with 12 bases between them. In germline, CDR1 is MNHEY, CDR2 SMNVEV (reference sequence). This chain joins TRBV27 and TRBJ1-3; no clear D. What was sequenced was peripheral blood. The clonotype comes from a man between 65 and 80 years old with active COVID-19. Here the CDR3 reads CASSPRKNSGNTIYF. For the CDR3, the DNA is TGTGCCAGCAGCCCCAGGAAAAACTCTGGAAACACCATATATTTT.